This is a list of T cell receptor beta chains from one sample in a study of regulatory dendritic cells for organ transplantation. The table came from immunoSEQ multiplex PCR; TCRdb's copy has only in-frame clones and leaves some out. The repertoire includes tens of thousands of clones, 75% to 80% of them detected once, and about 2.4% sits in the top ten. The sequenced material came from memory CD4+ T cells from blood. The source is a human donor in good health. Each CDR3 is given with its conserved first and last residue. A D gene is named only where the DNA matches it firmly. Clone size is shown for a subset of rows, as once, few, many or a class of expanded clone.

V,size,J,D,CDR3,DNA
TRBV10-3,once,TRBJ2-3,TRBD2,CAISGRRGGPDTQYF,TGTGCCATCAGTGGGAGGCGGGGGGGCCCCGATACGCAGTATTTT
TRBV30,-,TRBJ2-1,TRBD1,CAWSPFGQGRGQFF,TGTGCCTGGAGTCCTTTCGGACAGGGCCGTGGGCAGTTCTTC
TRBV6-6,-,TRBJ2-6,-,CASSYEGAGANVLTF,TGTGCCAGCAGTTACGAGGGCGCTGGGGCCAACGTCCTGACTTTC
TRBV5-1,-,TRBJ1-2,TRBD1,CASSLDRGNYGYTF,TGCGCCAGCAGTCTGGACAGGGGCAACTATGGCTACACCTTC
TRBV2,-,TRBJ2-7,-,CASSDRRVRGQYF,TGTGCCAGCAGTGACAGGAGAGTACGAGGGCAGTACTTC
TRBV7-2,-,TRBJ2-5,-,CASSQGKRETQYF,TGTGCCAGCAGCCAGGGGAAGCGAGAGACCCAGTACTTC
TRBV18,-,TRBJ2-1,-,CASSPKSAGGINEQFF,TGTGCCAGCTCACCCAAGTCGGCAGGGGGGATCAATGAGCAGTTCTTC
TRBV25-1,-,TRBJ1-2,-,CASSGGSAHGYTF,TGTGCCAGCAGTGGAGGGTCGGCGCATGGCTACACCTTC
TRBV5-4,-,TRBJ2-7,-,CASSFTASEQYF,TGTGCCAGCAGCTTTACAGCTTCCGAGCAGTACTTC
TRBV7-9,-,TRBJ1-5,-,CASSLAGGPQHF,TGTGCCAGCAGCTTAGCCGGGGGTCCCCAGCATTTT
TRBV25-1,-,TRBJ2-2,-,CASSGLGATGELFF,TGTGCCAGCAGCGGGCTCGGGGCCACCGGGGAGCTGTTTTTT
TRBV7-2,-,TRBJ2-2,-,CASSLGGANTGELFF,TGTGCCAGCAGCTTAGGGGGGGCGAACACCGGGGAGCTGTTTTTT
TRBV6-1,once,TRBJ2-7,-,CASSVLAVYEQYF,TGTGCCAGCAGTGTCTTAGCTGTCTACGAGCAGTACTTC
TRBV11-2,-,TRBJ2-7,-,CASSSKPGPYEQYF,TGTGCCAGCAGCTCTAAACCGGGACCCTACGAGCAGTACTTC
TRBV7-2,-,TRBJ1-1,TRBD1,CASSRDRNTEAFF,TGTGCCAGCAGCCGGGACAGGAACACTGAAGCTTTCTTT
TRBV29-1,-,TRBJ1-1,-,CSVERGAGTEAFF,TGCAGCGTTGAAAGGGGGGCAGGCACTGAAGCTTTCTTT
TRBV27,-,TRBJ2-3,TRBD1,CASSLSYGQGEDTQYF,TGTGCCAGCAGTTTAAGTTACGGACAGGGGGAAGATACGCAGTATTTT
TRBV6-5,-,TRBJ1-1,-,CASSFEGDTEAFF,TGTGCCAGCAGTTTTGAAGGTGACACTGAAGCTTTCTTT
TRBV7-9,-,TRBJ2-7,TRBD1,CASSWGGQGGNEQYF,TGTGCCAGCAGCTGGGGGGGACAGGGTGGAAACGAGCAGTACTTC
TRBV15,-,TRBJ2-2,-,CATSRDPKGANTGELFF,TGTGCCACCAGCAGAGATCCGAAAGGGGCGAACACCGGGGAGCTGTTTTTT
TRBV5-4,-,TRBJ2-3,TRBD2,CASSPGTSGSTDTQYF,TGTGCCAGCAGCCCAGGGACTAGCGGGAGCACAGATACGCAGTATTTT
TRBV18,-,TRBJ2-5,-,CASSPGALETQYF,TGTGCCAGCTCACCGGGGGCGTTAGAGACCCAGTACTTC
TRBV11-3,-,TRBJ2-7,-,CASSLIGGSYEQYF,TGTGCCAGCAGCTTAATAGGTGGCAGCTACGAGCAGTACTTC
TRBV9,-,TRBJ2-5,-,CASSAGGLGVRETQYF,TGTGCCAGCAGCGCCGGCGGTCTGGGGGTTCGGGAGACCCAGTACTTC
TRBV7-2,once,TRBJ2-6,TRBD1,CASSSRQGATGANVLTF,TGTGCCAGCAGCTCCAGACAGGGGGCGACTGGGGCCAACGTCCTGACTTTC
TRBV10-3,-,TRBJ1-2,TRBD1,CAISERERGQEGYTF,TGTGCCATCAGCGAGCGGGAGAGGGGGCAAGAGGGCTACACCTTC
TRBV12-1,-,TRBJ2-4,-,CASSQPGVAKNIQYF,TGTGCCAGCAGCCAACCCGGGGTAGCCAAAAACATTCAGTACTTC
TRBV12-5,few,TRBJ2-7,-,CASASTVDYEQYF,TGTGCTAGTGCCTCCACGGTGGACTACGAGCAGTACTTC
TRBV28,-,TRBJ1-1,-,CASTPPSRGGEAFF,TGTGCCAGCACTCCCCCGAGTCGGGGAGGTGAAGCTTTCTTT